Detailed here is one T cell receptor (beta chain). This sample was included in a study of control samples from healthy donors and cancer patients. V dropped 8 bases and J dropped 0 bases, with 17 bases sitting between them. CDR3 size: 16 residues. The germline V gene encodes CDR1 MDHEN and CDR2 SYDVKM. The protocol was immunoSEQ multiplex PCR, while the TCRdb copy is restricted to in-frame clones and leaves out a portion. The sample shows roughly 45,000 clones, approximately 83% of them seen only once. Sequenced material: PBMCs. This TCR came from a woman aged 50 to 60 with lung cancer. The chain links TRBV28 to TRBJ1-3, with D possibly being TRBD1 (5 bases). CDR3: CASLEVGTVSGNTIYF. CDR3 nucleotide sequence: TGTGCCAGCCTAGAGGTCGGGACGGTCTCTGGAAACACCATATATTTT.